A selection of T cell receptor beta chains follows, all from one sample in a study of response to subunit inactivated influenza vaccine. TCRdb itself ran the RT-PCR reads through MiXCR, one entry per CDR3 protein. Of more than 600,000 distinct CDR3 sequences listed, roughly 18% are singletons. This specimen was PBMCs from blood, taken less than 6 days after vaccination. The receptors stem from a man aged 45 to 65 who received an inactivated influenza vaccine. CDR3s include the opening cysteine and the closing phenylalanine or tryptophan. The D gene is left open where the match is weak. The listing skips clone size in some rows; elsewhere it reads once, few, many or a size class.

>TRBJ1-2|TRBD1|TRBV20-1|-
TGCAGTGCTAGTAACGACAGGGGGCCTGGCTACACCTTC
CSASNDRGPGYTF
>TRBJ1-5|-|TRBV7-2|few
TGTGCCAGCAGCTTAGGTCGGGCGGGGATTAGACAGCCCCAGCATTTT
CASSLGRAGIRQPQHF
>TRBJ1-5|-|TRBV24-1|few
TGTGCCACCAGGGCCGGAGGGGCTAGCAATCAGCCCCAGCATTTT
CATRAGGASNQPQHF
>TRBJ2-6|TRBD1|TRBV5-5|-
TGTGCCAGCAGCTTGAGACAGGGATTGCCCTCTGGGGCCAACGTCCTGACTTTC
CASSLRQGLPSGANVLTF
>TRBJ2-2|TRBD2|TRBV7-6|-
TGTGCCAGCAGCTTATCTGGTCTAGCGGGAGCCGGGGAGCTGTTTTTT
CASSLSGLAGAGELFF
>TRBJ1-4|-|TRBV5-1|-
TGCGCCAGCAGCTTCGGACGGGGTAATGAAAAACTGTTTTTT
CASSFGRGNEKLFF
>TRBJ1-1|-|TRBV5-1|few
TGCGCCAGCAACCGACAGGATCTGAACACTGAAGCTTTCTTT
CASNRQDLNTEAFF
>TRBJ2-2|TRBD1|TRBV10-3|many
TGTGCCATCAGAGGGACAGGGAACACCGGGGAGCTGTTTTTT
CAIRGTGNTGELFF
>TRBJ2-5|-|TRBV6-2/TRBV6-3|few
TGTGCCAGCAGCTACACTGACTCGAGAAAGAGGTACCAAGAGACCCAGTACTTC
CASSYTDSRKRYQETQYF
>TRBJ1-2|-|TRBV6-1|few
TGTGCCAGCAGCTGGACCGGCTACACCTTC
CASSWTGYTF
>TRBJ2-2|-|TRBV6-6|-
TGTGCCAGCAGTACCTATAGTACCGGGGAGCTGTTTTTT
CASSTYSTGELFF
>TRBJ2-1|TRBD2|TRBV24-1|few
TGTGCCACCAGTGATCCGACTAGCGGGAACCCCTACAATGAGCAGTTCTTC
CATSDPTSGNPYNEQFF
>TRBJ2-7|-|TRBV5-1|-
TGCGCCAGCAGGAGGACAGAAACCTACGAGCAGTACTTC
CASRRTETYEQYF
>TRBJ2-2|-|TRBV24-1|few
TGTGCCACCAGTGATTTGGGAGGGACGAACACCGGGGAGCTGTTTTTT
CATSDLGGTNTGELFF
>TRBJ1-6|TRBD1|TRBV20-1|-
TGCAGTGCTAGAGTCCCGGGACAGTATAATTCACCCCTCCACTTT
CSARVPGQYNSPLHF
>TRBJ2-3|-|TRBV4-3|-
TGCGCCAGCAGCCAAACCGTCAGGGGCGTTACGCAGTATTTT
CASSQTVRGVTQYF
>TRBJ1-2|-|TRBV29-1|-
TGCAGCGTTGGAGGGGGTCGAGAGGGCCCGTATGGCTACACCTTC
CSVGGGREGPYGYTF
>TRBJ2-3|-|TRBV4-3|few
TGCGCCAGCAGCCAAGATTTGGGCGGAATAGATACGCAGTATTTT
CASSQDLGGIDTQYF
>TRBJ2-7|TRBD1|TRBV10-3|many
TGTGCCATCAGTGAGCAAGGGACAGGCGGATACGAGCAGTACTTC
CAISEQGTGGYEQYF
>TRBJ1-1|-|TRBV5-1|-
TGCGCCAGCGCAAAAGGGATTGTGAACACTGAAGCTTTCTTT
CASAKGIVNTEAFF
>TRBJ2-1|TRBD2|TRBV13|-
TGTGCCAGCAGCTACACTAGCGCCATAGGACAGTTCTTC
CASSYTSAIGQFF
>TRBJ2-3|-|TRBV5-1|few
TGCGCCAGCAGCTTCCAGGGTACCACAGATACGCAGTATTTT
CASSFQGTTDTQYF
>TRBJ2-1|TRBD1|TRBV5-1|few
TGCGCCAGCAGTCAGGGGGCGGGGAATGAGCAGTTCTTC
CASSQGAGNEQFF
>TRBJ2-1|-|TRBV7-2|few
TGTGCCAGCAGCTTAGGGAGGGGGGCTATAGAGCAGTTCTTC
CASSLGRGAIEQFF
>TRBJ1-1|-|TRBV11-2|-
TGTGCCAGCAGCTCTAGGACAGCGAGGAACACTGAAGCTTTCTTT
CASSSRTARNTEAFF
>TRBJ2-3|-|TRBV21-1|-
TGTGCCAGCAGCAACGGGACTGGGAGGGCCTATTGTCCCCCAGATACGCAGTATTTT
CASSNGTGRAYCPPDTQYF
>TRBJ2-7|TRBD1|TRBV6-1|-
TGTGCCAGCAGCCCCCTTCGGGACAGGGGTATCGAGCAGTACTTC
CASSPLRDRGIEQYF
>TRBJ2-7|TRBD1|TRBV12-3/TRBV12-4|-
TGTGCCAGCAGACCGTTGACAGGGTCCTACGAGCAGTACTTC
CASRPLTGSYEQYF
>TRBJ2-5|-|TRBV27|few
TGTGCCAGCAGTTTATTTGGGACCGACGGTGGAGAGACCCAGTACTTC
CASSLFGTDGGETQYF
>TRBJ2-5|-|TRBV7-3|-
TGTGCCAGCAGCCCGGACACTGGGTGGCAAGAGACCCAGTACTTC
CASSPDTGWQETQYF
>TRBJ2-1|TRBD2|TRBV2|-
TGTGCCAGCAGCGAGTGGCAGATAGCGGGATATAACAATGAGCAGTTCTTC
CASSEWQIAGYNNEQFF
>TRBJ2-3|TRBD2|TRBV5-1|few
TGCGCCAGCAGCTGGGGGACTAGCGGCACAGATACGCAGTATTTT
CASSWGTSGTDTQYF
>TRBJ2-7|-|TRBV4-3|few
TGCGCCAGCAGCCCCTATTCGGACGGCGAGCAGTACTTC
CASSPYSDGEQYF
>TRBJ2-1|TRBD2|TRBV2|once
TGTGCCAGCAGTGACACTAGCGGGGCCCTAGAGCAGTTCTTC
CASSDTSGALEQFF
>TRBJ2-2|TRBD1|TRBV6-5|-
TGTGCCAGCAGTTCACGGGCGGGACAGGGCAGCGGGGAGCTGTTTTTT
CASSSRAGQGSGELFF
>TRBJ2-7|TRBD1|TRBV7-2|many
TGTGCCAGCAGCTTCCACCGGGACAGTTACGAGCAGTACTTC
CASSFHRDSYEQYF
>TRBJ2-3|-|TRBV18|once
TGTGCCAGCTCACCACCCAACGGGGGGCTCACAGATACGCAGTATTTT
CASSPPNGGLTDTQYF
>TRBJ1-5|-|TRBV25-1|-
TGTGCCAGCAATGAAGGGAATCAGCCCCAGCATTTT
CASNEGNQPQHF
>TRBJ2-7|TRBD1|TRBV7-9|-
TGTGCCAGCAGCTTAGGTGACAGGGCCCTCTCCTCCTACGAGCAGTACTTC
CASSLGDRALSSYEQYF
>TRBJ1-2|-|TRBV4-1|-
TGCGCCAGCAGCCAACCGACGTCAGGGTACTATGGCTACACCTTC
CASSQPTSGYYGYTF
>TRBJ2-3|TRBD2|TRBV2|-
TGTGCCAGCAGTTTATTTTTGAGTAGCGGGGTTAGCACAGATACGCAGTATTTT
CASSLFLSSGVSTDTQYF
>TRBJ2-3|-|TRBV29-1|-
TGCAGCGCCAACCGGGACACCGGGGACGATACGCAGTATTTT
CSANRDTGDDTQYF
>TRBJ1-2|-|TRBV9|-
TGTGCCAGCAGCGTAAGAATAGGACCTAATCCCTATGGCTACACCTTC
CASSVRIGPNPYGYTF
>TRBJ2-1|-|TRBV30|many
TGTGCCTGGAGTCTTAGTACCAATGAGCAGTTCTTC
CAWSLSTNEQFF
>TRBJ1-1|-|TRBV15|-
TGTGCCACCAGCAGATCATCGGCTGAAGCTTTCTTT
CATSRSSAEAFF
>TRBJ2-1|-|TRBV7-2|few
TGTGCCAGCAGCGGCAGGGTGACGAACAATGAGCAGTTCTTC
CASSGRVTNNEQFF
>TRBJ1-5|-|TRBV12-3/TRBV12-4|few
TGTGCCAGCAGTCTATGGTGGACAGACAATTATAGCAATCAGCCCCAGCATTTT
CASSLWWTDNYSNQPQHF
>TRBJ2-3|TRBD2|TRBV7-6|-
TGTGCCATAGCCCGCGGGGGGAACACGGATACGCAGTATTTT
CAIARGGNTDTQYF
>TRBJ2-1|-|TRBV28|few
TGTGCCAGCACAGAGACAGGTCTCCGTGAGCAGTTCTTC
CASTETGLREQFF
>TRBJ2-1|-|TRBV29-1|-
TGCAGCCATGCTTGGGGACCTCTCTACAATGAGCAGTTCTTC
CSHAWGPLYNEQFF
>TRBJ2-7|-|TRBV12-3/TRBV12-4|many
TGTGCCAGCAGGGCTTCCTGGGGGTCCGGGCTTCGACCCTACGAGCAGTACTTC
CASRASWGSGLRPYEQYF
>TRBJ2-1|-|TRBV11-2|few
TGTGCCAGCAGCTTAGGTCCGCGCGATGAGCAGTTCTTC
CASSLGPRDEQFF
>TRBJ2-7|-|TRBV10-3|-
TGTGCCATCAGCGGGGGTGTGGGAGAATCCTACGAGCAGTACTTC
CAISGGVGESYEQYF
>TRBJ2-5|TRBD1|TRBV20-1|few
TGCAGTGCTTCTGAACAGGGGGCGCGGGAGACCCAGTACTTC
CSASEQGARETQYF